Below, 7 T cell receptor beta chains from the same sample are listed, as sequenced in a study of cytomegalovirus exposure and HLA in healthy donors. Primers for the PCR totalled 60 Vbeta and 13 Jbeta. Assay: immunoSEQ multiplex PCR; the TCRdb copy retains only in-frame clones and omits some. The data show about 200,000 clones, 87% seen once. What was sequenced was PBMCs. All receptors come from a boy younger than 10 in good health and CMV-seronegative.

V is TRBV5-1 and J is TRBJ2-5; D might be TRBD1 (5 bases). The J call may be mistaken, given a closer DNA end match to TRBJ2-7. From germline, CDR1 is SGHRS and CDR2 YFSETQ. The CDR3 is made up of 14 amino acids. The CDR3 loop reads CASSLEGVPYEQYF. The CDR3 region has the DNA TGCGCCAGCAGCTTGGAAGGGGTTCCCTACGAGCAGTACTTC.

This clone was seen just once. V usage is TRBV29-1 and J usage is TRBJ1-2, with D uncertain. Trimming shortened V by 1 base and J by 0 bases, and 6 bases separated the two germline ends. Germline assignment: CDR1 SQVTM and CDR2 ANQGSEA. This CDR3 comprises 13 residues. DNA of the CDR3: TGCAGCGTTGAAGCATTTCCTAACTATGGCTACACCTTC. Translating it yields CSVEAFPNYGYTF.

A word on this clone: Additional DNA sequences in this sample encode the identical CDR3. This chain joins TRBV27 and TRBJ2-2; the D is unclear. This CDR3 has 11 amino acids. Deletions cut 5 bases from V and 4 bases from J, with 2 bases between. Looked up from germline, CDR1 is MNHEY and CDR2 is SMNVEV (reference sequence). This chain's CDR3 is CASSRTGELFF. The CDR3 bases are TGTGCCAGCAGTCGCACCGGGGAGCTGTTTTTT.

This clone was detected only once. The chain is built from TRBV6-1 and TRBJ2-7, with 7 bases that match TRBD2. After removal of 4 bases from V and 0 bases from J, the junction contained 12 bases not matched to a gene. The CDR3 is 17 residues long. Germline V gene data show CDR1 as MNHNS and CDR2 as SASEGT. The CDR3 here is CASSARGGATNSYEQYF. As DNA, the CDR3 is TGTGCCAGCAGTGCCCGCGGGGGTGCAACCAACTCCTACGAGCAGTACTTC.

The chain carries TRBV28 and TRBJ1-6, with D maybe TRBD1 (5 bases). CDR3 length: 13 amino acids. The germline V gene has CDR1 MDHEN and CDR2 SYDVKM. V dropped 11 bases and J dropped 4 bases, with 12 bases sitting between them. The DNA of the CDR3 is TGTGCCGCGGGGACTCCTTATAATTCACCCCTCCACTTT. Translated: CAAGTPYNSPLHF.

The chain combines TRBV5-1 with TRBJ2-3, with 12 bases lining up with TRBD2. The J segment lost 1 base and the V segment lost 3 bases, leaving 3 bases of the junction unmatched. The germline CDR1 and CDR2 sequences are SGHRS and YFSETQ. CDR3 length: 16 amino acids. CDR3 DNA: TGCGCCAGCAGCTCAGGACTAGCGGGACGCACAGATACGCAGTATTTT. It is translated as CASSSGLAGRTDTQYF. Filled out from reference TRBV5-1 and TRBJ2-3, the complete variable domain reads KAGVTQTPRYLIKTRGQQVTLSCSPISGHRSVSWYQQTPGQGLQFLFEYFSETQRNKGNFPGRFSGRQFSNSRSEMNVSTLELGDSALYLCASSSGLAGRTDTQYFGPGTRLTVL.

The V gene is TRBV9, the J gene TRBJ2-3, with D perhaps TRBD2 (6 bases). Germline V gene lookup returns CDR1 SGDLS and CDR2 YYNGEE. The CDR3 has 16 amino acids. V was shortened by 3 bases and J by 2 bases, with 16 bases between the two germline ends. In DNA, the CDR3 is TGTGCCAGCAGCGCAGGGCCTAGCGAATACACAGATACGCAGTATTTT. This gives the protein CASSAGPSEYTDTQYF.